A few counts support the clone carrying this T cell receptor beta chain. Its cognate antigen is unknown. Germline V lookup: CDR1 MNHEY, CDR2 SMNVEV (reference sequence). The V segment lost 4 bases and the J segment 0 bases; nucleotides outside the gene matches: 11. CDR3 size: 19 residues. Time point of the sample: newly diagnosed GD, antithyroid drugs for less than 3 months. Isolated PBMC RNA provided the starting material for the TCR library. This sample is part of a study of regulatory T cells in long-lasting Graves disease. Through Arm-PCR of CDR3 regions and iRepertoire HTBI primers, TCR beta libraries were built. Source study methods: Across samples, 62 TRBV and some 14 TRBJ segments were found. TCRdb re-called the multiplex PCR reads through MiXCR, storing one row per CDR3 protein. Clone size and V and J calls follow TCRdb, not the original study. Among 500,000 to 700,000 distinct CDR3 sequences, around 15% were seen once, and the ten largest hold approximately 18%.

Study-level findings and limits: Persistent disease was characterized by preferential usage of TRBV28, TRBJ1-2 and TRBJ2-5.

The same data also went into a second study, on T cells in Graves' hyperthyroidism and ophthalmopathy.

This receptor was taken from a woman in her thirties with Graves disease. This specimen was peripheral blood mononuclear cells (PBMCs), taken at new diagnosis, from a patient treated with antithyroid drugs. The chain joins TRBV27 to TRBJ2-6; 8 bases are a match to TRBD1. CDR3 in amino acids: CASSSRQGPSNSGANVLTF. CDR3 DNA: TGTGCCAGCAGTTCTAGACAGGGGCCCTCCAACTCTGGGGCCAACGTCCTGACTTTC.